One sample yielded the 28 T cell receptor beta chains listed below, sequenced in a study of HIV-infected children after antiretroviral therapy interruption. The TCR library was built from RNA with a 3' RACE protocol and unique molecular identifiers. Using its own MiXCR run on the 3' RACE reads, TCRdb lists one record per CDR3 protein. This sample yields 40,000 to 55,000 distinct CDR3 sequences, of which 4.3% are seen a single time; 0.55% to 0.85% belongs to the top ten. Documented treatment: PENTA 11 planned treatment interruption arm or continuous ART arm. Sequenced material: CD45RA+ CD4+ T cells from PBMCs, pooled from several time points, taken from a donor given antiretroviral therapy, either interrupted or continuous. Subset described: naive CD4+ CD45RA+ CD45RO- T cells. The receptor set was obtained from a pool of human donors with HIV.

At least ten counts were recorded for this clonotype. The J gene is TRBJ1-5, the V gene TRBV12-3 or TRBV12-4; D unclear. The CDR3 runs 12 residues. Trimming took off 3 bases at V and 5 bases at J, with 5 bases between the two ends. CDR3 sequence reads: CASSLADQPQHF. CDR3 bases: TGTGCCAGCAGTTTGGCGGATCAGCCCCAGCATTTT.

This clonotype has ten or more counts. The chain combines TRBV20-1 with TRBJ1-3; no reliable D call. The CDR3 contains 14 residues. CDR1 DFQATT and CDR2 SNEGSKA come from the germline V gene (reference sequence). The ends were cut back, 3 bases at V and 2 bases at J, with 11 bases in the middle. This CDR3 is CSARSLEAGNTIYF. Written as DNA, the CDR3 is TGCAGTGCTAGGTCCCTGGAGGCTGGAAACACCATATATTTT.

This clonotype was observed at least ten times. The V call is TRBV7-2, the J call TRBJ1-1; 8 positions match TRBD1. The CDR3 is made up of 18 amino acids. V gave up 5 bases and J gave up 2 bases; unmatched junction bases: 16. From germline, CDR1 is SGHTA and CDR2 FQGNSA. The CDR3 here is CASSRDLFPGQANTEAFF. The CDR3 nucleotides are TGTGCCAGCAGCCGCGACCTTTTTCCGGGACAGGCAAACACTGAAGCTTTCTTT.

This clonotype has a count of ten or more. The chain is built from TRBV28 and TRBJ1-5; TRBD1 matches at 8 bases. V was pared by 5 bases and J by 6 bases, with 3 bases of the junction left unmatched. The CDR3 runs to 13 residues. Germline CDR1 reads MDHEN; CDR2 reads SYDVKM. The CDR3 DNA follows: TGTGCCAGCAGTCACGACAGGGGTCAGCCCCAGCATTTT. Amino acid sequence: CASSHDRGQPQHF.

This clonotype was observed many times. Germline is not matched at one junction end, which may reflect a read error. CDR3 loop: CASSRGPQGF. The CDR3 coding sequence is TGTGCCAGCAGCCGGGGGCCTCAGGGCTTC. The rearrangement joins TRBV3-1 to TRBJ2-4, with TRBD1 as a possible D gene (6 bases). Germline V gene lookup returns CDR1 LGHDT and CDR2 YNNKEL (reference sequence). This CDR3 has 10 residues.

This clonotype was seen ten or more times. The chain links TRBV29-1 to TRBJ1-5; no firm D call. Germline V gives CDR1 SQVTM, CDR2 ANQGSEA. This CDR3 contains 13 residues. V lost 4 bases and J 5 bases, leaving 12 bases between the germline ends. CDR3 residues: CSVVIGGDQPQHF. The CDR3 bases are TGCAGCGTTGTGATTGGAGGAGATCAGCCCCAGCATTTT.

This clonotype was counted ten times or more. This chain links TRBV25-1 with TRBJ2-7; maybe TRBD1 (6 bases). V lost 0 bases, J lost 6 bases, and 12 bases lay in between. The germline gives CDR1 MGHDK, CDR2 SYGVNS. The CDR3 extends over 14 amino acids. The CDR3 sequence is CASSEYQGNSEQYF. CDR3 sequence (DNA): TGTGCCAGCAGTGAATACCAGGGGAACAGCGAGCAGTACTTC.

This clonotype was seen repeatedly, ten times or more. V gene TRBV25-1 combines with J gene TRBJ2-7; possibly TRBD1 or TRBD2 for D (6 bases each). Germline V CDR1 and CDR2: MGHDK, SYGVNS. The length of the CDR3 is 16 residues. The V and J ends lost 7 bases and 0 bases respectively, with 19 bases between them. The CDR3 DNA is TGTGCCAGCATTTCCAACCGGGGGCACCCCTCCTACGAGCAGTACTTC. Protein product: CASISNRGHPSYEQYF.

The V gene is TRBV7-2, the J gene TRBJ1-2, with 9 nucleotides matching TRBD1. The CDR3 is made up of 13 amino acids. The germline gives CDR1 SGHTA, CDR2 FQGNSA. With 5 bases clipped from V and 5 bases from J, the junction kept 3 bases outside the gene matches. CDR3 nucleotides: TGTGCCAGCAGCCTGGACAGGGGATATGGCTACACCTTC. This codes for CASSLDRGYGYTF.

The table lists this clonotype with a few counts. The chain links TRBV12-3 or TRBV12-4 to TRBJ1-2; D is ambiguous. The ends were cut back, 4 bases at V and 8 bases at J, with 20 bases in the middle. CDR3 length: 15 residues. The CDR3 sequence: CASSSPDAQKGGYTF. CDR3 DNA: TGTGCCAGCAGTTCCCCGGACGCCCAAAAAGGGGGCTACACCTTC.

There are many counts of this clonotype. As DNA, the CDR3 is TGTGCCAGCAGTAGGACTGGCATAAATACGCAGTATTTT. Its protein is CASSRTGINTQYF. V gene TRBV6-5 combines with J gene TRBJ2-3; TRBD2 is a possible D gene (5 bases). The germline V and J ends were trimmed by 5 bases and 7 bases, with 13 bases remaining between them. CDR1 and CDR2 (germline): MNHEY, SVGAGI. This CDR3 comprises 13 residues.

This clonotype was recorded a few times. The chain has TRBV29-1 and TRBJ2-7; D possibly corresponds to TRBD2 (6 bases). Trimming pared 4 bases from V and 3 bases from J, leaving 13 bases between. CDR3 length equals 13 residues. Germline V gene lookup returns CDR1 SQVTM and CDR2 ANQGSEA. The CDR3: CSVVVTGSYEQYF. CDR3 DNA sequence: TGCAGCGTTGTGGTCACCGGGAGCTACGAGCAGTACTTC.

This clonotype was found many times. This chain uses TRBV15 with TRBJ2-1, with 12 bases aligning to TRBD2. Germline V lookup: CDR1 LNHNV, CDR2 YYDKDF (reference sequence). The CDR3 covers 14 residues. The V gene end was trimmed by 8 bases and the J gene end by 7 bases; junction bases not matched to a gene: 6. The CDR3 DNA sequence: TGTGCCACCCGACCTAGCGGGGGGGCAAATGAGCAGTTCTTC. It codes for CATRPSGGANEQFF. The full variable domain, its missing parts supplied by reference TRBV15 and TRBJ2-1, is DAMVIQNPRYQVTQFGKPVTLSCSQTLNHNVMYWYQQKSSQAPKLLFHYYDKDFNNEADTPDNFQSRRPNTSFCFLDIRSPGLGDTAMYLCATRPSGGANEQFFGPGTRLTVL.

This clonotype was recorded many times. The V and J genes are TRBV6-1 and TRBJ2-7; D is undetermined. Trimming pared 2 bases from V and 0 bases from J, leaving 11 bases between. Germline CDR1 is MNHNS and CDR2 is SASEGT. CDR3 size: 15 residues. CDR3 bases: TGTGCCAGCAGTGAATGGCTACTTGCCTCCTACGAGCAGTACTTC. This translates into CASSEWLLASYEQYF.

In this sample, this clonotype turned up a few times. The chain combines TRBV12-3 or TRBV12-4 with TRBJ2-7; D is unresolved. The germline V and J ends were trimmed by 2 bases and 4 bases, with 6 bases remaining between them. The CDR3 extends over 12 amino acids. CDR3 coding DNA: TGTGCCAGCAGTTTAATAGGGTACGAGCAGTACTTC. This codes for CASSLIGYEQYF.

This clonotype was seen more than once but under ten times. The chain recombines TRBV13 with TRBJ2-2, with 12 bases lining up with TRBD2. CDR3 size: 19 residues. The germline V gene has CDR1 PRHDT and CDR2 FYEKMQ (reference sequence). V dropped 4 bases and J dropped 0; count of bases not matched to a gene: 9. DNA of the CDR3: TGTGCCAGCAGCTCCGATCTTGGACTAGCGGGGCCGAACACCGGGGAGCTGTTTTTT. As protein: CASSSDLGLAGPNTGELFF.

The table lists this clonotype with many counts. V is TRBV20-1 and J is TRBJ2-3; D not resolved. The germline CDR1 and CDR2 sequences are DFQATT and SNEGSKA (reference sequence). CDR3 length: 13 amino acids. Trimming cost V 5 bases and J 5 bases, with 14 bases left between them. The CDR3 nucleotides are TGCAGTGCTGCTCCCCGGTCGCAAGATACGCAGTATTTT. This translates into CSAAPRSQDTQYF.

This clonotype was observed many times. This chain connects TRBV12-3 or TRBV12-4 to TRBJ2-7; TRBD1 matches 7 bases. Unmatched junction bases numbered 5, after V lost 10 bases and J lost 2 bases. This CDR3 comprises 12 residues. Here the CDR3 DNA reads TGTGCCACCCGGGGACAGACCTACGAGCAGTACTTC. It codes for CATRGQTYEQYF.

In its sample, this clonotype was seen many times. V and J are TRBV6-6 and TRBJ1-1; a possible D gene is TRBD1 (6 bases). The CDR3 extends over 14 amino acids. Germline V gives CDR1 MNHNY, CDR2 SVGAGI (reference sequence). Trimming took 8 bases from V and 0 from J, leaving 13 bases between them. The CDR3 loop is CASADRAMNTEAFF. The DNA of the CDR3 is TGTGCCAGCGCGGACAGAGCGATGAACACTGAAGCTTTCTTT.

This clonotype was found many times. The rearrangement uses TRBV12-2 and TRBJ2-7; the listed D gene, TRBD1, was not tested against the DNA. TRBV12-2 is a known pseudogene. The CDR3 loop spans 14 amino acids. DNA of the CDR3: TGTGCAAGTCGCTTGGGACCTTCCTCCTACGAGCAGTACTTC. As protein: CASRLGPSSYEQYF.

The sample holds many counts of this clonotype. The rearrangement uses TRBV7-8 and TRBJ2-2, with D perhaps TRBD2 (6 bases). This CDR3 spans 12 amino acids. Germline assignment: CDR1 SGHVS and CDR2 FQNEAQ. With 5 bases removed from V and 13 bases from J, the gap between germline ends came to 14 bases. The DNA for the CDR3 is TGTGCCAGCAGCCCTTCTGGGGGGTTGCTGTTTTTT. Translating it yields CASSPSGGLLFF.

This clonotype was counted many times. This chain links TRBV3-1 with TRBJ1-6, with D hard to call. The CDR3 is 13 amino acids. V dropped 1 base and J dropped 7 bases, with 5 bases sitting between them. Germline V gives CDR1 LGHDT, CDR2 YNNKEL (reference sequence). The CDR3 region is CASSQGRNSPLHF. In nucleotides, the CDR3 is TGTGCCAGCAGCCAAGGCAGGAATTCACCCCTCCACTTT.

In its sample, this clonotype was seen many times. The chain employs TRBV30 and TRBJ2-3; D gene uncertain. The CDR3 loop spans 10 amino acids. CDR1 and CDR2 from the germline V gene are GTSNPN and SVGIG (reference sequence). V was pared by 7 bases and J by 5 bases, with 7 bases between. CDR3 coding DNA: TGTGCCTACCCTAGAGATACGCAGTATTTT. This gives the protein CAYPRDTQYF.

This clonotype occurred many times. In this CDR3 the conserved last residue, phenylalanine or tryptophan, is missing, so a read error is likely. The V gene is TRBV29-1, the J gene TRBJ2-1; 8 bases fit TRBD2. The CDR3 contains 20 residues. CDR1 is SQVTM, CDR2 ANQGSEA, per germline. V was clipped by 6 bases and J by 0 bases; unmatched bases: 22. The CDR3 reads CSVSKVQPGGFPSSYNEQFI. The CDR3 nucleotides are TGCAGCGTCTCCAAAGTACAACCGGGGGGGTTCCCAAGCTCCTACAATGAGCAGTTCATC.

A few counts support this clonotype. The chain links TRBV5-1 to TRBJ1-1, with 9 positions matching TRBD1. V dropped 2 bases and J dropped 5; count of bases not matched to a gene: 7. The CDR3 length is 15 residues. Per the germline V gene, CDR1 is SGHRS and CDR2 is YFSETQ. The CDR3, as DNA: TGCGCCAGCAGCTTATCCGGGACAGGGCCAACTGAAGCTTTCTTT. Translation: CASSLSGTGPTEAFF.

This clonotype was observed at least ten times. The genes are TRBV27 and TRBJ2-2; TRBD2 matches at 8 bases. The J segment lost 0 bases and the V segment lost 7 bases, leaving 10 bases of the junction unmatched. The CDR3 spans 17 residues. Germline assignment: CDR1 MNHEY and CDR2 SMNVEV (reference sequence). The CDR3 sequence: CASKRLVSGANTGELFF. CDR3 sequence (DNA): TGTGCCAGCAAGAGGCTTGTTAGCGGGGCGAACACCGGGGAGCTGTTTTTT.

The sample holds many counts of this clonotype. The gene calls are TRBV28 and TRBJ1-1, with unresolved D. The ends were cut back, 6 bases at V and 1 base at J, with 12 bases in the middle. The germline V gene has CDR1 MDHEN and CDR2 SYDVKM. The CDR3 totals 14 residues. The DNA for the CDR3 is TGTGCCAGCAGGGGGTGGAAGGGGAACACTGAAGCTTTCTTT. This sequence encodes CASRGWKGNTEAFF.

This clonotype came up a few times. The chain combines TRBV20-1 with TRBJ1-1, with TRBD1 matching over 7 bases. This CDR3 has 14 residues. The germline gives CDR1 DFQATT, CDR2 SNEGSKA (reference sequence). V shed 5 bases and J 2 bases; nucleotides not matched to a gene: 8. CDR3 nucleotide sequence: TGCAGTGCTGGACCGGGGACAGCAAACACTGAAGCTTTCTTT. Its translation is CSAGPGTANTEAFF.